This section outlines one TCR beta chain sequence together with its context. The CDR3 is 13 residues long. The germline V gene has CDR1 LNHDA and CDR2 SQIVND (reference sequence). Between the trimmed V and J ends, which lost 5 bases and 4 bases, there was a span of 9 bases. Per the study methods: Amplification with reference gene primers provided the estimates of nucleated cell counts. Generated by immunoSEQ multiplex PCR, the TCRdb table keeps only in-frame clones and is missing some. V and J calls plus clone size are reproduced from that table; the DNA served to infer D and trimming. Of around 240,000 clones in the sample, around 84% were seen once. This entry is derived from a study of blood T cell repertoires in COVID-19.

The receptor was derived from a woman aged 40 to 50 who had recovered from COVID-19. This sequence joins TRBV19 and TRBJ1-5; possible D gene TRBD1, 5 bases. Sequencing was carried out using peripheral blood. Here the CDR3 DNA reads TGTGCCAGTAGTGAGACAGTTAATCAGCCCCAGCATTTT. Encoded protein: CASSETVNQPQHF.